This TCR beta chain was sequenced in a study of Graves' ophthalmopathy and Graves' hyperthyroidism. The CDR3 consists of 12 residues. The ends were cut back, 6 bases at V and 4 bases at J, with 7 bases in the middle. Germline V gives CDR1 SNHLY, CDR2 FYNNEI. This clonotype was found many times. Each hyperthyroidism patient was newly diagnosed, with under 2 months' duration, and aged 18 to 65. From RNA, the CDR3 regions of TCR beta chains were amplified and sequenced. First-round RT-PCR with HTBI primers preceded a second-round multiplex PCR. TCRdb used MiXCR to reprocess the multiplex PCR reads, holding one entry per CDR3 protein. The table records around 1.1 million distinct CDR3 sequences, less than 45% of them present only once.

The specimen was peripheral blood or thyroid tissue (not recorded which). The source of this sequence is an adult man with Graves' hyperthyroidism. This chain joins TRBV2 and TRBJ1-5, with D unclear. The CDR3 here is CASRGYNQPQHF. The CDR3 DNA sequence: TGTGCCAGCAGGGGATATAATCAGCCCCAGCATTTT.